This T cell receptor (beta chain) is from a study of blood T cell repertoires in COVID-19. Repertoires were generated with immunoSEQ multiplex PCR, while TCRdb's copy carries only in-frame clones and drops some. Of about 440,000 clones listed, roughly 85% were seen once; the top ten hold roughly 1.8%. CDR3 length equals 15 residues. The germline CDR1 and CDR2 sequences are LNHDA and SQIVND (reference sequence). V lost 6 bases to trimming and J lost 0 bases; unmatched junction nucleotides: 4. This rearrangement joins TRBV19 to TRBJ1-3, with TRBD1 matching over 8 bases. This TCR was recovered from a woman aged 18-30 years with acute COVID-19. Sequencing used PBMCs or T cells enriched from blood (not recorded which). The CDR3 DNA reads TGTGCCAGTAGGAGAGGACAGGGCTCTGGAAACACCATATATTTT. Residues: CASRRGQGSGNTIYF.